This T cell receptor beta chain was obtained from a study of tumor-infiltrating lymphocytes in primary liver carcinoma. For the study at large: Ages ranged from 30 to 69, with HCC or mixed HCC-cholangiocarcinoma. Sequenced samples came back with roughly 3.65 to 8 million productive TCRbeta reads, and the counts looked alike across tissue types. Study outcomes and limitations: Pairs of tumor regions overlapped more than tumor-adjacent and tumor-blood pairs did.

Concerning this clonotype: Its antigen is unidentified. The conserved closing phenylalanine or tryptophan is absent in this CDR3, likely reflecting a read error.

The researchers produced TCR beta cDNA from 450 to 600 ng total RNA with a constant-region primer. TCR beta libraries came from three nested multiplex PCR rounds using slightly modified ARM-PCR. Primers for the first two PCR rounds were TRBV1-TRBV30 forward primers and a C-beta reverse primer (around 11 cycles per round). TCRdb re-analysed the multiplex PCR reads in MiXCR, keeping a single row per CDR3 protein. The data contain roughly 330,000 distinct CDR3 sequences, almost 65% of them seen just once; the ten biggest clones take up about 6.3%. Trimming shortened V by 6 bases and J by 5 bases, and 23 bases separated the two germline ends. This CDR3 is built from 17 residues. From germline, CDR1 is MGHRA and CDR2 YSYEKL. Unsorted whole blood yielded the blood RNA, and germline DNA was also extracted.

Sequencing was performed on peripheral blood. This TCR derives from a man aged 35 to 55 with primary liver carcinoma and hepatitis B virus infection. V gene TRBV4-1 combines with J gene TRBJ1-5, with D tentatively TRBD1 (5 bases). The CDR3 reads CASRPMGGKLGYQPQHL. CDR3 nucleotides: TGCGCCAGCAGACCTATGGGGGGGAAATTGGGCTATCAGCCCCAGCATTTG.